This entry is about one T cell receptor beta chain. Produced via immunoSEQ multiplex PCR; TCRdb's table is partial and in-frame only. The data hold 100,000 to 110,000 clones, with about 89% observed a single time. From germline, CDR1 is MNHNY and CDR2 SVGAGI (reference sequence). J lost 6 bases, V lost 3 bases, and 5 bases had no gene match. The CDR3 length is 15 residues. The entry originates in a study of OX40 agonist ivuxolimab in advanced cancers. This material consisted of CD4+ or CD8+ T cells sorted from blood, taken in a trial of the OX40 agonist ivuxolimab. The receptor's source is an adult with an advanced solid tumor such as melanoma, head and neck, liver or kidney cancer. V usage is TRBV6-6 and J usage is TRBJ2-2; TRBD2 aligns across 9 bases. CDR3 bases: TGTGCCAGCAGTTATTTTAGCGGGAGCCCCGGGGAGCTGTTTTTT. Residues: CASSYFSGSPGELFF.